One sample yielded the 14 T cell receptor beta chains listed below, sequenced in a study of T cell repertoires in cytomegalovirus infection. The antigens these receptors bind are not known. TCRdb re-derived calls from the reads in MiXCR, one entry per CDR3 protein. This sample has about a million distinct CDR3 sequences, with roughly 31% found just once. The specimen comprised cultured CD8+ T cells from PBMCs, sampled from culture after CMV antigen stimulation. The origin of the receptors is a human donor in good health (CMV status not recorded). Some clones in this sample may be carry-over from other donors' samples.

CDR3 coding DNA: TGCGCCAGCAGCGGGGGACAGGGCAAACGGCAGCCCCAGCATTTT. Encoded protein: CASSGGQGKRQPQHF. The chain is built from TRBV5-1 and TRBJ1-5; 9 nucleotides match TRBD1. Germline CDR1 is SGHRS and CDR2 is YFSETQ. V lost 4 bases to trimming and J lost 7 bases; unmatched junction nucleotides: 9. This CDR3 comprises 15 residues.

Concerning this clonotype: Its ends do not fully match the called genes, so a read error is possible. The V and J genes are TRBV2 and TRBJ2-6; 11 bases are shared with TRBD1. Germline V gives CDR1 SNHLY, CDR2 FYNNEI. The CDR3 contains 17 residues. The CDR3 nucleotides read TGTGCCAGCATCCCTCGGACAGGGGGCTCTGAGGCCAACGTCCTGACTTTC. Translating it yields CASIPRTGGSEANVLTF. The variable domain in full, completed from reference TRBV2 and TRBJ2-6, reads EPEVTQTPSHQVTQMGQEVILRCVPISNHLYFYWYRQILGQKVEFLVSFYNNEISEKSEIFDDQFSVERPDGSNFTLKIRSTKLEDSAMYFCASIPRTGGSEANVLTFGAGSRLTVL.

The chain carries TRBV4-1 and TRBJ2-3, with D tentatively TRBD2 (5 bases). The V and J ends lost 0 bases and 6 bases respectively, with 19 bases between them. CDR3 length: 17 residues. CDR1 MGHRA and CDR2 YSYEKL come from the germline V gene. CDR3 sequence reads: CASSQDTQRSIRDTQYF. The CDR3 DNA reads TGCGCCAGCAGCCAAGATACGCAGCGGAGTATTAGGGATACGCAGTATTTT.

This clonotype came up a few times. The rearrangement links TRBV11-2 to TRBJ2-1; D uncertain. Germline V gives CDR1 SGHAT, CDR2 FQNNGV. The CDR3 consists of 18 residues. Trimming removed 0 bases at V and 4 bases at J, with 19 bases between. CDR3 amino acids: CASSLDFEETPMYNEQFF. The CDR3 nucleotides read TGTGCCAGCAGCTTAGATTTTGAGGAAACTCCGATGTACAATGAGCAGTTCTTC.

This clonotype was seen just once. In DNA form, the CDR3 reads TGTGCCAGCAGCCCCGGCGAGGAGCCTGGAAACACCATATATTTT. This gives the protein CASSPGEEPGNTIYF. The genes are TRBV7-4 and TRBJ1-3; no firm D call. The CDR3 extends over 15 amino acids. V was shortened by 5 bases and J by 2 bases, with 13 bases between the two germline ends. Looked up from germline, CDR1 is SGHVT and CDR2 is SQSDAQ.

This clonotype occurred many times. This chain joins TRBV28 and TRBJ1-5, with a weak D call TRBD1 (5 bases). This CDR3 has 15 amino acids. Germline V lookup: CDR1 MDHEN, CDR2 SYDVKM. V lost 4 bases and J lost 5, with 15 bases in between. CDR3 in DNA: TGTGCCAGCAGTTCCGTGGGCACAGGACATCAGCCCCAGCATTTT. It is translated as CASSSVGTGHQPQHF.

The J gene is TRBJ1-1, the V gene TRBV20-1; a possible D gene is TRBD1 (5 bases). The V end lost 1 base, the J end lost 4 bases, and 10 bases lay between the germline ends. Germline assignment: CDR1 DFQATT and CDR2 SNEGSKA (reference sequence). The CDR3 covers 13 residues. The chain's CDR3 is CSARAGIVTEAFF. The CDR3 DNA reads TGCAGTGCTAGAGCAGGGATTGTCACTGAAGCTTTCTTT.

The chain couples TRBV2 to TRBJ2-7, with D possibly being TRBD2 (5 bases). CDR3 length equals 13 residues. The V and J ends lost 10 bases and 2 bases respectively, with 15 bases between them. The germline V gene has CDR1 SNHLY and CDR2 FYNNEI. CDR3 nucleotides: TGTGCCACCGGGGAGCTCCATCCCTACGAGCAGTACTTC. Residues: CATGELHPYEQYF.

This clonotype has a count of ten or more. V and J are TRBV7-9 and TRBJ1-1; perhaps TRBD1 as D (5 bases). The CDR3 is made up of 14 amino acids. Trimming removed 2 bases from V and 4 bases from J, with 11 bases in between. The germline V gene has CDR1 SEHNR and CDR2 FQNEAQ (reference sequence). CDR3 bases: TGTGCCAGCAGCTTAAGTGGAAGGGGCACTGAAGCTTTCTTT. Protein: CASSLSGRGTEAFF.

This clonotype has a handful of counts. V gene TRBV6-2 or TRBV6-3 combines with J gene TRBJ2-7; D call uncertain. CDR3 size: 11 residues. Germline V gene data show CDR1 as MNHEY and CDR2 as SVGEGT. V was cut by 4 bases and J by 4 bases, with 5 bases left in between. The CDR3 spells CASSSRYEQYV. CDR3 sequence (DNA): TGTGCCAGCAGTTCTCGTTACGAGCAGTACGTC.

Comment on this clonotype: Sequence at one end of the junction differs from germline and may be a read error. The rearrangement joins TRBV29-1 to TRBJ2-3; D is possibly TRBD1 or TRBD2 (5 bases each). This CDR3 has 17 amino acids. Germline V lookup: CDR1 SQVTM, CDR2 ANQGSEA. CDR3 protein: CGVERNRRGLSTDTQYF. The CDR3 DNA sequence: TGCGGCGTTGAAAGGAACAGGCGAGGACTCAGCACAGATACACAGTATTTT.

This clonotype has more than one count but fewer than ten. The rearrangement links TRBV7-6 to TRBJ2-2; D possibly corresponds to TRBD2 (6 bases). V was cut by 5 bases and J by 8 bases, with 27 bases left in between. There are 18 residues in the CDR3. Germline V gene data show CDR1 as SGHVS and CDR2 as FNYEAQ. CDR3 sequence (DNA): TGTGCCAGCAGCCCTACGCGGGATATTGGGGCCGGTTCGGGGGAGCTGTTTTTT. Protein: CASSPTRDIGAGSGELFF.

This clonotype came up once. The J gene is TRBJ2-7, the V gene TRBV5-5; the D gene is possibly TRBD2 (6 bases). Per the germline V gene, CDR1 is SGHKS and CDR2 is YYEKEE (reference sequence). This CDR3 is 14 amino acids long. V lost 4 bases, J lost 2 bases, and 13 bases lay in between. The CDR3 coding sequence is TGTGCCAGCAGCCCGGAGGGTCTCACCTACGAGCAGTACGTC. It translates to CASSPEGLTYEQYV.

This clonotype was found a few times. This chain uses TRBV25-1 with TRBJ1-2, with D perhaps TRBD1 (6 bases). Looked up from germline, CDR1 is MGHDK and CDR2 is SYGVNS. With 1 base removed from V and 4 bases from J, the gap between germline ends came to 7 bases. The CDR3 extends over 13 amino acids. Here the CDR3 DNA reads TGTGCCAGCAGTGAATGGGACACCTATGGCTACACCTTC. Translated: CASSEWDTYGYTF.